This record looks at one TCR beta chain sequence and its context. The CDR3 sequence is 15 residues long. Trimming removed 4 bases at V and 0 bases at J, with 9 bases between. CDR1 is SGHVS, CDR2 FQNEAQ, per germline. Libraries were prepared by immunoSEQ multiplex PCR; TCRdb keeps only in-frame clonotypes and omits some of them. Here the sample spans approximately 90,000 clones, roughly 80% being singletons. These data originate in a study of blood T cell repertoires in COVID-19. This TCR came from a human donor in a cohort sampled during active COVID-19. The genes are TRBV7-8 and TRBJ1-4, with D perhaps TRBD1 (6 bases). The sample consisted of peripheral blood. The CDR3 loop reads CASSSRTATNEKLFF. In DNA form, the CDR3 reads TGTGCCAGCAGCTCACGGACAGCAACTAATGAAAAACTGTTTTTT.